This TCR beta chain was obtained from a study of cytotoxic CD8 clonotypes in ibrutinib-treated CLL (dated by TCRdb to 2020 to 2022). A note on the overall study: In this cohort, 15 or so patients were treatment-naive and approximately ten were relapsed/refractory, while fewer than 18 had unmutated IGHV. All remission and progressive disease samples were collected while patients were still receiving ibrutinib. Of the 90 or so participants in the trial, 25 to 30 had longitudinal samples available. Cryopreserved peripheral blood mononuclear cells were collected before treatment, at response, and at either disease progression or sustained remission. Responses were partial in 24 patients and complete in 2; after median approximately 67 months follow-up, some 14 stayed in remission and some twelve progressed. Response samples were taken after a median of 12 months on treatment, ranging from roughly 6 to 36 months. An average of around 260,000 productive templates and roughly 94,000 productive rearrangements was obtained per sample. The research as a whole found: Lymph node repertoires were not examined, and the timing of sampling was not matched between patients in sustained remission and those whose disease progressed. At baseline, clonality was higher than in age-matched healthy donors and showed a strong correlation with circulating CD8+ T-cell counts. Public clonotypes were rare and either shrank or stayed stable during treatment, and the rise in clonality at ibrutinib response reflected expansion of private clonotypes. At ibrutinib response clonality went up, during sustained remission it held steady, and at progression it dropped back toward baseline.

The V end loses 1 base and the J end loses 1 base, and a stretch of 11 bases separates them. Reading from cysteine to phenylalanine, the CDR3 counts 16 amino acids. The CDR3 DNA has 48 bases and is translated from base 1. CDR1 LNHNV and CDR2 YYDKDF are derived from the germline V gene (reference sequence). Of note for this clone: The clone's antigen remains unknown. Base qualities are not at hand, and no much larger clone is one base apart.

Sample time point, as interpreted from the label and publication: approximately 2 years on ibrutinib. Around 2 micrograms of genomic DNA were extracted from cryopreserved PBMCs for TCR beta library preparation. Longitudinal blood samples from CLL patients on ibrutinib monotherapy underwent high-throughput TCR beta sequencing. Patients were enrolled in a phase 2 open-label single-center ibrutinib monotherapy trial. A MiSeq instrument was used for deep resolution sequencing, which targeted depths ranging from 1 in 1 million up to 1 in 200,000 T cells, with coverage averaging 10x for each clonotype. The immunoSEQ hsTCRB Kit was used to generate TCR beta libraries. Per the original workflow: The data were analyzed with ImmunoSEQ Analyzer and ImmunoSEQ Data Assistant, and V, D and J gene assignments followed IMGT definitions. Clonality was computed as one minus normalized Shannon entropy of productive rearrangement frequencies, ranging from 0 to 1. Public clonotype analysis was restricted to overrepresented clonotypes comprising at least 0.05% of each patient's repertoire. Around 13 age-matched healthy donor repertoires from immuneACCESS were used as controls for clonality. Imported from immuneACCESS, the table was reduced by TCRdb to in-frame sequences with V and J called. These copies leave out some clones; in studies compared against another copy, an unresolved V gene accounts for under half, and the cause of the remainder is not known. V, J and clone size were drawn from that table, and D and trimming were deduced from the DNA. This sample has fewer than 35,000 clones in its table, and around 63% of those were observed once. The ten largest clonotypes hold roughly 51% of the sample.

The material sequenced was PBMCs, taken after 24 months of ibrutinib treatment. The chain is assembled from TRBV15 and TRBJ1-5; D gene: possibly TRBD1, on 6 matching bases. This TCR was recovered from a human donor with chronic lymphocytic leukemia. The DNA is as follows: TGTGCCACCAGCAGAGGGGACACCTTGAGCAATCAGCCCCAGCATTTT. This sequence encodes CATSRGDTLSNQPQHF.